Described below is a single TCR beta chain sequence and its context. The antigen is not known. The data were taken from a study of shared clonotypes between healthy human individuals. Study results and caveats: Between a handful of donors, naive CD4 clonotypes were shared at a level of about 5.3%.

Each CD8 memory set brought CD45RO+ cells together with CCR7-negative CD45RA+ TemRA cells. In the authors' methods: Because ImmunoSEQ provided only junction sequences with no quality scores, the filtering differed. Measured with immunoSEQ multiplex PCR; TCRdb has only the in-frame clones, and not every one. The D gene and trimming were derived from the DNA, and the V and J assignments and clone size from that table. The table lists 650,000 to 700,000 clones, roughly 88% of them singletons, with 34% in the top ten. Deletions cut 2 bases from V and 2 bases from J, with 12 bases between. Germline values: CDR1 LGHNA, CDR2 YSLEER. This CDR3 has 16 amino acids.

This TCR came from a man between 18 and 29 years old in good health. Some clones in this sample may be carry-over from other donors' samples. Sequenced sample: memory CD8+ T cells from PBMCs. Stated subset: CD45RO+ cells pooled with CCR7-negative TemRA cells. V is TRBV4-3 and J is TRBJ1-4; D possibly corresponds to TRBD1 (5 bases). CDR3 sequence reads: CASSQFQGATNEKLFF. The CDR3 DNA reads TGCGCCAGCAGCCAATTCCAGGGTGCCACTAATGAAAAACTGTTTTTT.